This TCR beta chain was observed in a study of follicular helper T cells after annual influenza vaccination. This CDR3 region has 18 residues. With 4 bases clipped from V and 0 bases from J, the junction kept 11 bases outside the gene matches. Germline V gives CDR1 SGHRS, CDR2 YFSETQ. The data were produced by immunoSEQ multiplex PCR, yet TCRdb's version contains in-frame clones alone and is incomplete. The table has around 2,500 clones, 65% to 90% seen once. Noted time point: 2015-2016 season, pre-vaccination. The sequence was obtained from an adult who received the influenza vaccine. The chain employs TRBV5-1 and TRBJ2-3; the match to TRBD2 covers 10 bases. This specimen consisted of CXCR5+ CD38- circulating T follicular helper cells from blood, obtained on the day of influenza vaccination. The subset denotes: circulating Tfh, non-naive CD4+CXCR5+PD-1+ (ICOS+CD38+ or ICOS-CD38-). The CDR3 region is CASSVRGLANPSTDTQYF. The CDR3 nucleotides are TGCGCCAGCAGCGTTCGGGGACTAGCGAATCCTAGCACAGATACGCAGTATTTT.